This T cell receptor beta chain appears in the sequencing data of a study of blood T cell repertoires in COVID-19. Turning to the study itself: T cells, B-cell-depleted T cells, or PBMCs provided the cDNA or gDNA that served as material.

The data were produced by immunoSEQ multiplex PCR, yet TCRdb's version contains in-frame clones alone and is incomplete. The sample shows around 190,000 clones, 76% of them seen only once. This CDR3 spans 15 amino acids. Trimming removed 3 bases from V and 1 base from J; junction bases left unmatched: 5. Germline V gene lookup returns CDR1 SQVTM and CDR2 ANQGSEA. Sequencing used PBMCs or T cells enriched from blood (not recorded which). The TCR was taken from a woman aged 45 to 65 with acute COVID-19. The chain is built from TRBV29-1 and TRBJ2-2; 7 bases line up with TRBD1. As DNA, the CDR3 is TGCAGCGTTGACGGGGCAGGGGGGAACACCGGGGAGCTGTTTTTT. Amino acids: CSVDGAGGNTGELFF.